This T cell receptor beta chain was obtained from a study of regulatory T cells in long-lasting Graves disease. Study results and limitations: Comparison showed that persistent patients shared more public clonotypes (about 3,000) than new patients (approximately 870). TRBV28 was favored in persistent disease, as were TRBJ1-2 and TRBJ2-5.

The time point denotes: newly diagnosed GD, antithyroid drugs for less than 3 months. RNA extracted from PBMCs served as the sequencing template. V was pared by 3 bases and J by 0 bases, with 9 bases between. Germline assignment: CDR1 LGHDT and CDR2 YNNKEL (reference sequence). This CDR3 is built from 15 residues. This clonotype turned up a few times. Its specificity is unknown. Arm-PCR of CDR3 regions with iRepertoire HTBI primers generated TCR beta libraries. TCRdb re-called the multiplex PCR reads with MiXCR, one entry per CDR3 protein. The sample contains fewer than 650,000 distinct CDR3 sequences, 15% to 20% of which appear only once. The same specimen was also included in a second study, on T cells in Graves' hyperthyroidism and ophthalmopathy.

This receptor was taken from a man between 18 and 35 years old with Graves disease. Sequenced here: peripheral blood mononuclear cells (PBMCs), sampled at new diagnosis, from a patient treated with antithyroid drugs. The rearrangement joins TRBV3-1 to TRBJ1-5, with no clear D. The CDR3 reads CASSQTFSSNQPQHF. CDR3 sequence (DNA): TGTGCCAGCAGCCAGACATTCTCTAGCAATCAGCCCCAGCATTTT.